The rows below give T cell receptor beta chains drawn from one sample of a study of technical replicates of blood from a few donors. The table came from immunoSEQ multiplex PCR; TCRdb's copy has only in-frame clones and leaves some out. The repertoire holds about 80,000 clones, with less than 98% as singletons. Specimen: T cells isolated from PBMCs. These receptors originate from a human donor in good health. Each CDR3 is given with its conserved first and last residue. The order of the fields is clone size, D gene, J gene, V gene, CDR3 DNA, CDR3 protein. D genes are given only for firm matches. Size is stated for part of the rows, as once, few or many counts, or as a class when the clone is expanded.

- - TRBJ1-5 TRBV11-2 TGTGCCAGCAGCTACAGGGACAATCAGCCCCAGCATTTT CASSYRDNQPQHF
- - TRBJ2-1 TRBV7-6 TGTGCCAGCAGCTTACAGGTTATCGATGAGCAGTTCTTC CASSLQVIDEQFF
- TRBD2 TRBJ2-5 TRBV7-6 TGTGCCAGCAGTCTAGTGTCCCTAGCGGGGGCAAAAGAGACCCAGTACTTC CASSLVSLAGAKETQYF
- - TRBJ2-2 TRBV30 TGTGCCTGGAAGGGTTTGCAGGAGGGAACCGGGGAGCTGTTTTTT CAWKGLQEGTGELFF
- TRBD1 TRBJ2-1 TRBV7-7 TGTGCTAGCAGCTTAGACAGGGGGGCGGCTGAGCAGTTCTTC CASSLDRGAAEQFF
once TRBD2 TRBJ2-4 TRBV18 TGTGCCAGCTCACCGTCTAGCGGGGGGGGTGCGAACATTCAGTACTTC CASSPSSGGGANIQYF
- TRBD1 TRBJ2-3 TRBV25-1 TGTGCCAGCAGACCGGGACAGGGCACAGATACGCAGTATTTT CASRPGQGTDTQYF
- TRBD2 TRBJ2-1 TRBV6-5 TGTGCCAGCAGTTACCGCGGACTAGCGGGAGACAATGAGCAGTTCTTC CASSYRGLAGDNEQFF
few - TRBJ1-2 TRBV2 TGTGCCAGCAGTCCAGACAGCTATGGCTACACCTTC CASSPDSYGYTF
- TRBD2 TRBJ2-5 TRBV6-1 TGTGCCAAATGGACTAGGGGCCTTCAAGAGACCCAGTACTTC CAKWTRGLQETQYF
- - TRBJ1-5 TRBV6-4 TGTGCCAGCAGAACGGACTGGGGGACTGGGCCCCAGCATTTT CASRTDWGTGPQHF
- TRBD2 TRBJ2-2 TRBV7-2 TGTGCCAGCAGCCGGGGACTAGCTTTTACCGGGGAGCTGTTTTTT CASSRGLAFTGELFF
- - TRBJ2-3 TRBV7-6 TGTGCCAGCAGCCGAAACATGGAGGTATGGGGCACAGATACGCAGTATTTT CASSRNMEVWGTDTQYF
- TRBD2 TRBJ2-7 TRBV19 TGTGCCAGTAGCCAGCGGGAGGAGCAGTACTTC CASSQREEQYF
- - TRBJ2-2 TRBV5-5 TGTGCCAGCAGCTTCTACGATACAGGGTCGGGCACCGGGGAGCTGTTTTTT CASSFYDTGSGTGELFF
- TRBD1 TRBJ2-1 TRBV7-6 TGTGCCAGCAGCTTAGTTGGGACAGTTTACAATGAGCAGTTCTTC CASSLVGTVYNEQFF
- TRBD1 TRBJ1-1 TRBV30 TGTGCCTATAAAGTGACAGGGAAGAAACCTGAAGCTTTCTTT CAYKVTGKKPEAFF
- - TRBJ2-5 TRBV30 TGTGCCTGGAGTGTTACCGGGGAGACCCAGTACTTC CAWSVTGETQYF
- - TRBJ2-2 TRBV7-3 TGTGCCAGCAGCTTATATTCGGACACCGGGGAGCTGTTTTTT CASSLYSDTGELFF
- - TRBJ2-7 TRBV5-6 TGTGCCAGCAGCTTGGTAATTTCCTACGAGCAGTACTTC CASSLVISYEQYF
- - TRBJ2-1 TRBV9 TGTGCCAGCAGCGTCGCGGAGGGCAACAATGAGCAGTTCTTC CASSVAEGNNEQFF
- - TRBJ1-1 TRBV5-8 TGTGCCAGCAGCTTGGGAGAAGGGGGTGAAGCTTTCTTT CASSLGEGGEAFF
once - TRBJ2-2 TRBV30 TGTGCCTGGAGTGTGTCCCGTACCGGGGAGCTGTTTTTT CAWSVSRTGELFF
once - TRBJ2-7 TRBV28 TGTGCCAGCAGTTTACGTCTCGCGCGGGCCTTCTACCGGTCCTACGAGCAGTACTTC CASSLRLARAFYRSYEQYF
- - TRBJ2-1 TRBV15 TGTGCCACCTCGGTACTAACTGGTTACAATGAGCAGTTCTTC CATSVLTGYNEQFF
- - TRBJ2-2 TRBV7-9 TGTGCCAGCAGCTTAAACAGGGCCGGGGAGCTGTTTTTT CASSLNRAGELFF
- TRBD1 TRBJ1-1 TRBV6-5 TGTGCCAGCAGTAAGCTACAGGGGGCGCGCTCTGAAGCTTTCTTT CASSKLQGARSEAFF
- - TRBJ1-1 TRBV30 TGTGCCTGGAGGACGGGTTGGATGACTGAAGCTTTCTTT CAWRTGWMTEAFF
- TRBD1 TRBJ2-7 TRBV30 TGTGCCTGGAGGCCACAGGGGCCCCCCTACGAGCAGTACTTC CAWRPQGPPYEQYF
- TRBD1 TRBJ1-2 TRBV10-3 TGTGCCATCAGTGAAGACAGGGGAGCGCTAAAGTATGGCTACACCTTC CAISEDRGALKYGYTF
once - TRBJ2-3 TRBV28 TGTGCCAGCAGTATTATTATAGGAAGGGCGACAGCTGATACGCAGTATTTT CASSIIIGRATADTQYF
- - TRBJ2-1 TRBV5-4 TGTGCCAGCAGGATCCTCGGTAAGAGAAAAACCTACAATGAGCAGTTCTTC CASRILGKRKTYNEQFF
- - TRBJ1-3 TRBV14 TGTGCCAGCAGCCAGGACAGTACTTTCTCTGGAAACACCATATATTTT CASSQDSTFSGNTIYF
- TRBD1 TRBJ1-1 TRBV19 TGTGCCAGTAGTATACAGGGACAGTCTAGAGCTTTCTTT CASSIQGQSRAFF
- TRBD2 TRBJ2-2 TRBV2 TGTGCCAGCAGGACCCTAGCGGGAGCGACCGGGGAGCTGTTTTTT CASRTLAGATGELFF
- TRBD1 TRBJ1-1 TRBV2 TGTGCCAGCAGCCTGGACAGGGAGAACACTGAAGCTTTCTTT CASSLDRENTEAFF
- - TRBJ1-3 TRBV13 TGTGCCAGCAGCAACGCGATGACTAGGGACACCATATATTTT CASSNAMTRDTIYF
- - TRBJ1-1 TRBV6-5 TGTGCCAGCAGTTACTCGAGAGTGGCAGGGCGGACTGAAGCTTTCTTT CASSYSRVAGRTEAFF
- - TRBJ2-3 TRBV27 TGTGCCAGCAGTTTAAGACTAAGAGATACGCAGTATTTT CASSLRLRDTQYF
- TRBD1 TRBJ1-5 TRBV27 TGTGCCAGCAGTTTATCACAGGGGGATCAGCCCCAGCATTTT CASSLSQGDQPQHF
- TRBD2 TRBJ2-1 TRBV11-3 TGTGCCAGCAGCCCGGGGGGTCTAGCGGGAGGGCCTTTGTATGAGCAGTTCTTC CASSPGGLAGGPLYEQFF
- TRBD1 TRBJ2-3 TRBV5-1 TGCGCCAGCAGCCGCCAACCGACAGGGTCCGACACAGATACGCAGTATTTT CASSRQPTGSDTDTQYF
once TRBD2 TRBJ2-5 TRBV9 TGTGCCAGCAGCGTTGGTCAGGCGGGGGGGCCCCAGGGAGAGACCCAGTACTTC CASSVGQAGGPQGETQYF
- TRBD2 TRBJ2-5 TRBV4-2 TGTGCCAGCAGCCAAGTTCGGCTAGCGGGGGAAGAGACCCAGTACTTC CASSQVRLAGEETQYF
- TRBD1 TRBJ1-5 TRBV19 TGTGCCAGTAGCCGAGGGGGCTCAAATAGTCAGCCCCAGCATTTT CASSRGGSNSQPQHF
- - TRBJ1-2 TRBV5-1 TGCGCCAGCAGTACGGGGATCTATGGCTACACCTTC CASSTGIYGYTF
- TRBD1 TRBJ2-7 TRBV28 TGTGCCAGCAGTTTAGACAGGGGACGAAGCTCCTACGAGCAGTACTTC CASSLDRGRSSYEQYF
- - TRBJ1-1 TRBV23-1 TGCGCCAGCAGTCGTAGACAGTCAGGTTGCTGGGCTTTCTTT CASSRRQSGCWAFF
once - TRBJ1-3 TRBV4-1 TGCGCCAGCAGCCAAGAGGACAGCTCTGGAAACACCATATATTTT CASSQEDSSGNTIYF
- TRBD2 TRBJ2-7 TRBV29-1 TGCAGCGTTGAAGGACTAGCGGGAGAATGGGCCGGGGAGCAGTACTTC CSVEGLAGEWAGEQYF
once - TRBJ2-3 TRBV13 TGTGCCAGCAGTCCTAGATCTGGAGGCACAGATACGCAGTATTTT CASSPRSGGTDTQYF
- - TRBJ2-6 TRBV10-3 TGTGCCATCAGACCTTCGACAGCCTCTGGGGCCAACGTCCTGACTTTC CAIRPSTASGANVLTF
- - TRBJ2-2 TRBV11-2 TGTGCCAGCAGCTTAGGGCCTTTGTTTCGAGGCGGGGAGCTGTTTTTT CASSLGPLFRGGELFF
- TRBD1 TRBJ2-3 TRBV14 TGTGCCAGCAGCCGCCGACAGGGGACAGATACGCAGTATTTT CASSRRQGTDTQYF
- - TRBJ1-1 TRBV18 TGTGCCAGCTCACCACACAGAGATAACACTGAAGCTTTCTTT CASSPHRDNTEAFF
- - TRBJ1-1 TRBV4-1 TGCGCCAGCAGGATCACCCCAGGGATAGCGAACACTGAAGCTTTCTTT CASRITPGIANTEAFF
- - TRBJ2-2 TRBV27 TGTGCCAGCAGTTTAACGGGTCCCACCGGGGAGCTGTTTTTT CASSLTGPTGELFF